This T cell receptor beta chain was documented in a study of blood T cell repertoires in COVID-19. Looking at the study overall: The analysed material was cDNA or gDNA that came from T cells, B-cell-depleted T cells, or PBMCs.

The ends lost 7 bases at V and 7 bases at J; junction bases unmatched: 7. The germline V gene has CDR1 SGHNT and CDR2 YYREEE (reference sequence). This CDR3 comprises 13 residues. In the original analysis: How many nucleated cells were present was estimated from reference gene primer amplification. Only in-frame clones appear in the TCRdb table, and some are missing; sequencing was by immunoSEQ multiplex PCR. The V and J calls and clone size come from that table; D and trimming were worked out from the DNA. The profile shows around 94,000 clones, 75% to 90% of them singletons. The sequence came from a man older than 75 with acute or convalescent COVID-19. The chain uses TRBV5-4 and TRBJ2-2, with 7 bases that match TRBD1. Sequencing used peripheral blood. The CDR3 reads CASSRQGGGELFF. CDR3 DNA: TGTGCCAGCTCGCGACAGGGTGGCGGGGAGCTGTTTTTT.